The next 3 T cell receptor beta chains were all read from a single sample in a study of shared clonotypes between healthy human individuals. Naivety among CD8 cells was defined by CD45RO negativity and positive CCR7 selection, thereby excluding terminally differentiated effector memory CD45RA+ cells. Using immunoSEQ multiplex PCR, the repertoire was profiled, and TCRdb retains in-frame clones only, with some absent. The sample holds roughly 2,000,000 clones, just over 90% seen once. Sequenced sample: naive CD8+ T cells from PBMCs. These receptors were collected from a man aged 18 to 29 in good health. Some clones in this sample may be carry-over from other donors' samples.

The CDR3 protein is CSVEDGTVSYEQYF. Written as DNA, the CDR3 is TGCAGCGTTGAAGACGGGACAGTCTCCTACGAGCAGTACTTC. The V gene is TRBV29-1, the J gene TRBJ2-5, with 7 bases identical to TRBD1. The J call may be in error: the DNA end matches TRBJ2-7 better. Germline CDR1 reads SQVTM; CDR2 reads ANQGSEA. CDR3 size: 14 residues.

The chain recombines TRBV27 with TRBJ2-2; D is uncertain. This CDR3 spans 14 amino acids. With 8 bases removed from V and 1 base from J, the gap between germline ends came to 11 bases. CDR1 MNHEY and CDR2 SMNVEV come from the germline V gene (reference sequence). The CDR3 bases are TGTGCCAGCCGACCCTACAGGAACACCGGGGAGCTGTTTTTT. Encoded protein: CASRPYRNTGELFF.

This chain uses TRBV7-2 with TRBJ2-7; D gene uncertain. Germline assignment: CDR1 SGHTA and CDR2 FQGNSA. Trimming cost V 5 bases and J 4 bases, with 15 bases left between them. CDR3 size: 14 residues. The CDR3 DNA reads as TGTGCCAGCAGCCCCCTAAGGTGGCCGTACGAGCAGTACTTC. Translated: CASSPLRWPYEQYF.